The sequence of this TCR beta chain was determined in a study of CD8+ T cells in alopecia areata. As for the study in general: Patients received oral tofacitinib, 5 to 10 mg twice daily, for moderate-to-severe alopecia areata.

The germline V gene has CDR1 GTSNPN and CDR2 SVGIG (reference sequence). Trimming took off 7 bases at V and 8 bases at J, with 8 bases between the two ends. This CDR3 is built from 9 residues. Notes on the study in general: Mice gave a clearer picture of TCR sharing than patients did, possibly for HLA-related reasons.

A word on this clone: Its target is not known.

RNA extraction was followed by reverse transcription into cDNA, which acted as the sequencing template. Sequenced by immunoSEQ multiplex PCR; TCRdb stores in-frame clones only, minus some. Altogether some 180,000 clones are present, roughly 65% being singletons, with the ten largest covering over 1.5%. Sorting of CD4+ and CD8+ T cells was performed on PBMCs. The sample consisted of CD4+ T cells sorted from blood, taken at week 0. V gene TRBV30 combines with J gene TRBJ1-2, with D hard to call. The TCR comes from a human donor with alopecia areata. CDR3 bases: TGTGCCTTATGGGAGGGCTACACCTTC. Amino acid sequence: CALWEGYTF.